This TCR beta chain stems from a study of blood T cell repertoires in COVID-19. Study-level background: Collection of acute and convalescent COVID-19 samples took place in the United States, Italy and Spain. T cells, B-cell-depleted T cells, or PBMCs provided the cDNA or gDNA that served as material.

As handled by the study authors: How many nucleated cells were present was estimated from reference gene primer amplification. The protocol was immunoSEQ multiplex PCR, while the TCRdb copy is restricted to in-frame clones and leaves out a portion. That table furnishes V, J and clone size, whereas the DNA furnished D and trimming. The data hold 95,000 to 120,000 clones, with approximately 85% observed a single time. Seattle participants joined during active infection and were tracked over time. V trimming: 0 bases; J trimming: 8 bases; junction bases outside the gene matches: 9. Germline assignment: CDR1 LGHDT and CDR2 YNNKEL (reference sequence). This CDR3 comprises 17 residues.

The TCR was taken from a woman aged 55-70 years with COVID-19, enrolled during active disease. This rearrangement joins TRBV3-1 (or the pseudogene TRBV3-2) to TRBJ1-6; 8 bases match TRBD1. The sequencing sample was made of peripheral blood. The chain's CDR3 is CASSQDGGTGGDSPLHF. Here the CDR3 DNA reads TGTGCCAGCAGCCAAGATGGGGGCACAGGGGGAGATTCACCCCTCCACTTT.